The TCR beta chain described here comes from a study of cytomegalovirus exposure and HLA in healthy donors. The PCR ran on 60 Vbeta and 13 Jbeta primers. Repertoires were generated with immunoSEQ multiplex PCR, while TCRdb's copy carries only in-frame clones and drops some. The table lists roughly 100,000 clones, 76% of them singletons. Concerning this clone itself: Its target is not known.

Findings and caveats of the study: Productive rates of about 87% or about 30% were seen for most TCR beta V segments in an earlier analysis. In a later analysis, specific HLA alleles were associated with 15,000 to 20,000 TCR beta sequences at a 0.05 false discovery rate.

This CDR3 has 14 residues. The germline V gene encodes CDR1 ENHRY and CDR2 SYGVKD. V shed 6 bases and J 5 bases; nucleotides not matched to a gene: 5. This sequence was found in a middle-aged man in good health and CMV-seropositive. Specimen: PBMCs. The V gene is TRBV10-3, the J gene TRBJ1-2; 11 bases align to TRBD1. In DNA form, the CDR3 reads TGTGCCATCAGCCCGGGACAGGGGGGATATGGCTACACCTTC. This encodes CAISPGQGGYGYTF.